The clone carrying this T cell receptor beta chain was detected ten times or more. Its antigen is not known. The germline V and J ends were trimmed by 0 bases and 10 bases, with 13 bases remaining between them. CDR1 and CDR2 from the germline V gene are SGHRS and YFSETQ. The CDR3 extends over 13 amino acids. Fresh peripheral blood, approximately 9.7 ml, was the source of the PBMCs. This sample stems from a study of T cells in Graves' hyperthyroidism and ophthalmopathy. Study-level information: Peripheral blood collection took place at initial diagnosis, before any treatment. Findings and caveats of the study: Most thyroid clonotypes that were expanded above 0.001 also turned up in blood. A model of 13 V-J features distinguished ophthalmopathy from stable hyperthyroidism.

There were TCR beta CDR3 regions amplified from RNA transcripts. TCR CDR3 regions were first amplified by RT-PCR with HTBI primers. From the multiplex PCR reads, TCRdb called clonotypes with MiXCR, one entry per CDR3 protein. The table has some 300,000 distinct CDR3 sequences, approximately 18% seen once. The chain couples TRBV5-1 to TRBJ1-2; D gene uncertain. The source material was blood. The TCR originated in a man aged 45-60 years with Graves' ophthalmopathy. CDR3 sequence reads: CASSLAAREPYTF. The CDR3 nucleotides read TGCGCCAGCAGCTTGGCGGCGAGGGAACCCTACACCTTC.